Shown below are 2 T cell receptor beta chains from a single sample sequenced in a study of CXCR3-negative and CXCR3-positive naive CD8 T cells. The TRB cDNA libraries were prepared by 5' RACE with UMI labels. After re-calling the 5' RACE reads, TCRdb lists one entry per CDR3 protein, DNA absent. The sample table sets out some 150,000 distinct CDR3 sequences. Their specific antigens are unknown. Findings of the study overall: For CXCR3-positive naive cells, TRB CDR3s were more hydrophobic than those of CXCR3-negative naive cells.

Sequencing used naive CXCR3+ CD8+ T cells from blood. Stated subset: CD45RO-CCR7+CD27+CD95- naive CD8+ T cells expressing CXCR3 (TNR3+). The receptors were gathered from a human donor in good health. Some clones in this sample may be carry-over from other donors' samples.

The chain's CDR3 is CSARFAYEQYF. The V and J genes are TRBV20-1 and TRBJ2-7. Germline values: CDR1 DFQATT, CDR2 SNEGSKA (reference sequence). This CDR3 comprises 11 residues.

The V call is TRBV4-1, the J call TRBJ2-7; TCRdb indicates TRBD1, and absent DNA this call remains unverified. CDR3 size: 16 residues. Germline CDR1 reads MGHRA; CDR2 reads YSYEKL. CDR3: CASSQTPGQGDYEQYF.